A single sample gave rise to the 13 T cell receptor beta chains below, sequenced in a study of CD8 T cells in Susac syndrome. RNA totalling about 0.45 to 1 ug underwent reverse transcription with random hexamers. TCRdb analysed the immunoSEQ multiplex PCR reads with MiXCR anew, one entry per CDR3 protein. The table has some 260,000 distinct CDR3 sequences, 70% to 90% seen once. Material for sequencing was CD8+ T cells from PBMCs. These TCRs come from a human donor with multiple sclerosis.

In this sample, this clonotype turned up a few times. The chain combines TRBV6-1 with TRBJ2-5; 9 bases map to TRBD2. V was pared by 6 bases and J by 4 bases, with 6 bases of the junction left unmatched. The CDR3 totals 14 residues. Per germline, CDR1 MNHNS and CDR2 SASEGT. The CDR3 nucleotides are TGTGCCAGCAGCCCGACTAGCGGCATAGAGACCCAGTACTTC. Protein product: CASSPTSGIETQYF.

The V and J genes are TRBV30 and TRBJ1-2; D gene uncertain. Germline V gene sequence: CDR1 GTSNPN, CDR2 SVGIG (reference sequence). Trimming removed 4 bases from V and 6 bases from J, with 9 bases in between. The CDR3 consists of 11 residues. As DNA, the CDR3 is TGTGCCTGGACGACGAGGGATGGCTACACCTTC. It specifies CAWTTRDGYTF.

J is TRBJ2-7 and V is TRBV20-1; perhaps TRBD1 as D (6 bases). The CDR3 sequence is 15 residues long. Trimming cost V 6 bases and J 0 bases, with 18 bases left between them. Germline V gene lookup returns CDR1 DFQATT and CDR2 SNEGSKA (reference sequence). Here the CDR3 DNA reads TGCAGTGCAACAGGTCTCAGGGGCATCTCCTACGAGCAGTACTTC. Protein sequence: CSATGLRGISYEQYF.

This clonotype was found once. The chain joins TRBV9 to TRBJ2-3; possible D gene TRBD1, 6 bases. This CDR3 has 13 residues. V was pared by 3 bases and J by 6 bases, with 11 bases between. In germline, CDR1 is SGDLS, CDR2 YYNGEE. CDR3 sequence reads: CASSEGVADTQYF. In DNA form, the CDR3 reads TGTGCCAGCAGCGAGGGGGTGGCCGATACGCAGTATTTT.

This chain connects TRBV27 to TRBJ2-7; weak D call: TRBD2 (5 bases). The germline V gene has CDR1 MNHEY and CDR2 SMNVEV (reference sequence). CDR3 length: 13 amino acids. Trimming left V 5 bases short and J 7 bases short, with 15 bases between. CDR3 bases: TGTGCCAGCAGTCAACGGACGAGAGGGGAGCAGTACTTC. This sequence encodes CASSQRTRGEQYF.

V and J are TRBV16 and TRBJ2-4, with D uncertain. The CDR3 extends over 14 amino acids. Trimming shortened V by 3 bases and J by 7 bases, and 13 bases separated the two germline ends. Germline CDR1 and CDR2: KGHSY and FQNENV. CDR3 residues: CASSHLGAENIQYF. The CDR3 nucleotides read TGTGCCAGCAGCCATTTGGGTGCGGAGAACATTCAGTACTTC.

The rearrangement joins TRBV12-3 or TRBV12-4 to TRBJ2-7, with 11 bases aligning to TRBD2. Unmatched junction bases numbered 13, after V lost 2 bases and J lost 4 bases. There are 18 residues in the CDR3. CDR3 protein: CASSLSSPSGRFAYEQYF. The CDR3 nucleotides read TGTGCCAGCAGTTTATCCTCTCCTAGCGGGAGGTTCGCTTACGAGCAGTACTTC.

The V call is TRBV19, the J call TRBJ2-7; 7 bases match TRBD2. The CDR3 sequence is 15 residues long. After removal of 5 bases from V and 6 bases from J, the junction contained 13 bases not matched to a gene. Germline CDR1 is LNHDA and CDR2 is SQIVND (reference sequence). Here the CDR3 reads CASSVVAGLMIEQYF. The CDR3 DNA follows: TGTGCCAGTAGTGTAGTAGCGGGTCTTATGATCGAGCAGTACTTC.

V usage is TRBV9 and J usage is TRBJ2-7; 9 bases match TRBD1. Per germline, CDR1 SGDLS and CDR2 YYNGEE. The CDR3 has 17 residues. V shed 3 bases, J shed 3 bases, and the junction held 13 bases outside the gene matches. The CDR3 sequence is CASSDSDSGTGFYEQYF. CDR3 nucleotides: TGTGCCAGCAGCGACTCAGACTCCGGGACAGGGTTCTACGAGCAGTACTTC.

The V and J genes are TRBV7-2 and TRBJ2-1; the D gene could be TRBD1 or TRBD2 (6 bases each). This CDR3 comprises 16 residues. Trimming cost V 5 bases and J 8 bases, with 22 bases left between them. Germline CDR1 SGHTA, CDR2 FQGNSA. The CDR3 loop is CASSHTGAVLLHEQFF. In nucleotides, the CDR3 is TGTGCCAGCAGCCACACGGGGGCGGTCCTTCTGCATGAGCAGTTCTTC.

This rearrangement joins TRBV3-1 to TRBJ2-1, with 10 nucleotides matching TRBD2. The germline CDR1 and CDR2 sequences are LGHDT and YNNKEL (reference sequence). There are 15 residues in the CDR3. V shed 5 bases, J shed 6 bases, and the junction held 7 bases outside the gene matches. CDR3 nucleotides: TGTGCCAGCAGCGGGACTAGCGATTACCCCAATGAGCAGTTCTTC. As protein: CASSGTSDYPNEQFF.

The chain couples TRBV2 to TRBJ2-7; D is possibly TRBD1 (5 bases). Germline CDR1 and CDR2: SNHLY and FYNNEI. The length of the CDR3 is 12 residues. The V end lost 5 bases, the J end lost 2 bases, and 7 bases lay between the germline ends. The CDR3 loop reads CASSTGTYEQYF. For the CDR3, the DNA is TGTGCCAGCAGTACAGGAACCTACGAGCAGTACTTC.

CDR3 region: CASSYGTGNYEQYF. CDR3 sequence (DNA): TGTGCCAGCAGCTACGGGACAGGCAACTACGAGCAGTACTTC. J is TRBJ2-7 and V is TRBV9, with 8 bases identical to TRBD1. The CDR3 runs to 14 residues. From germline, CDR1 is SGDLS and CDR2 YYNGEE. V shed 4 bases, J shed 3 bases, and the junction held 6 bases outside the gene matches.